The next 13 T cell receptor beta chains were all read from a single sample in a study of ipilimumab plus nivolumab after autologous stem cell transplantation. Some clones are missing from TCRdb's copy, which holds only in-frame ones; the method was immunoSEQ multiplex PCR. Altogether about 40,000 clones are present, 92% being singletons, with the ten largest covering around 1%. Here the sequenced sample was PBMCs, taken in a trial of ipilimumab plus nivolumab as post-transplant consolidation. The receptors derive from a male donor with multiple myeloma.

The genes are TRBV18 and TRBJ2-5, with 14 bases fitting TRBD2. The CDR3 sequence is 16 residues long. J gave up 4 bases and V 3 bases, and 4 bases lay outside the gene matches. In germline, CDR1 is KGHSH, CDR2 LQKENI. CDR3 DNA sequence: TGTGCCAGCTCACCGTTAGGACTAGCGGGAGGAGAGACCCAGTACTTC. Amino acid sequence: CASSPLGLAGGETQYF.

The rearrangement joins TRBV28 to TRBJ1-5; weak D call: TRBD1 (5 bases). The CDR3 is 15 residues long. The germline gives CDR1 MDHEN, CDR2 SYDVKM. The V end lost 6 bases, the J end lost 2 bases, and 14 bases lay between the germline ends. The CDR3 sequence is CASRGEGRGNQPQHF. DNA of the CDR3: TGTGCCAGCAGAGGAGAGGGGCGGGGCAATCAGCCCCAGCATTTT.

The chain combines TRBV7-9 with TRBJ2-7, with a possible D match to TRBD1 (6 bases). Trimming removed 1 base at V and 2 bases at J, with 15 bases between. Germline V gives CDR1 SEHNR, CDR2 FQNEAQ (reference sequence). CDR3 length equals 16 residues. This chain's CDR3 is CASSLVVTGSTYEQYF. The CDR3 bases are TGTGCCAGCAGCTTAGTGGTTACAGGGAGCACCTACGAGCAGTACTTC.

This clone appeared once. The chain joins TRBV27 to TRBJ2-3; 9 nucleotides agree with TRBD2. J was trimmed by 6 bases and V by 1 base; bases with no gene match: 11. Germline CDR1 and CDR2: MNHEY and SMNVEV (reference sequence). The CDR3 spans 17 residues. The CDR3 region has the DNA TGTGCCAGCAGTTTATGGGCGAACGCGGGAGGGTACGATACGCAGTATTTT. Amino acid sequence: CASSLWANAGGYDTQYF.

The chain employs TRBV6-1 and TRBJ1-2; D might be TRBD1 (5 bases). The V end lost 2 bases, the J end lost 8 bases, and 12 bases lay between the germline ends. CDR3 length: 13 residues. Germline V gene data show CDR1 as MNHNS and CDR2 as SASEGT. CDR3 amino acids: CASSEKTRAGYTF. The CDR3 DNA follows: TGTGCCAGCAGTGAAAAAACCAGGGCGGGCTACACCTTC.

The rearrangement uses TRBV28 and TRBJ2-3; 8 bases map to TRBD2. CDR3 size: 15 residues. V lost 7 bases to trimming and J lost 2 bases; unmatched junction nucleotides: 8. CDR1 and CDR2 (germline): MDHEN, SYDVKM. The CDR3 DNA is TGTGCCAGCACTTCGGGGGGGGCGTCCACAGATACGCAGTATTTT. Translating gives CASTSGGASTDTQYF.

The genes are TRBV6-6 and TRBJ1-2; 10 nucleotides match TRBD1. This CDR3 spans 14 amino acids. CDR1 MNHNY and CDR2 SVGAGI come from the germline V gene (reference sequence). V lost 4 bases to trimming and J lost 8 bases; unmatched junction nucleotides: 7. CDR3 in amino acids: CASSWDRGGWGYTF. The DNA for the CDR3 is TGTGCCAGCAGTTGGGACAGGGGCGGTTGGGGCTACACCTTC.

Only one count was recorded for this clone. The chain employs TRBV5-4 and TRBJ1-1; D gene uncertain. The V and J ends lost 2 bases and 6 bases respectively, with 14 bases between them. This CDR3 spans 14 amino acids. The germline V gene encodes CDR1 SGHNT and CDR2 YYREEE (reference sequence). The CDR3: CASSFMGGDPEAFF. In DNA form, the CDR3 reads TGTGCCAGCAGCTTTATGGGCGGGGATCCTGAAGCTTTCTTT. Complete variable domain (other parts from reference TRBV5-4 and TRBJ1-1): ETGVTQSPTHLIKTRGQQVTLRCSSQSGHNTVSWYQQALGQGPQFIFQYYREEENGRGNFPPRFSGLQFPNYSSELNVNALELDDSALYLCASSFMGGDPEAFFGQGTRLTVV.

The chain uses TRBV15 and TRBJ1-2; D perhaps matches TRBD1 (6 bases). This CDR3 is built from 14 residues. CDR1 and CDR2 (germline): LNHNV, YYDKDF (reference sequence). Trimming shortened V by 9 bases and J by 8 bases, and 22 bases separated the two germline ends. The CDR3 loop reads CATDAGGPGVGYTF. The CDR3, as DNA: TGTGCCACTGATGCGGGGGGGCCAGGTGTCGGCTACACCTTC. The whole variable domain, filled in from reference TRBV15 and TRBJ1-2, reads DAMVIQNPRYQVTQFGKPVTLSCSQTLNHNVMYWYQQKSSQAPKLLFHYYDKDFNNEADTPDNFQSRRPNTSFCFLDIRSPGLGDTAMYLCATDAGGPGVGYTFGSGTRLTVV.

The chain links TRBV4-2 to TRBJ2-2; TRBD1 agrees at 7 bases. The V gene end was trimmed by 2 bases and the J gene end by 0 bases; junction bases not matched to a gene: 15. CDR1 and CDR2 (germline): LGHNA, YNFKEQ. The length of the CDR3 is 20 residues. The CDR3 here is CASSQKGPGQKTANTGELFF. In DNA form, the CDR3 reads TGTGCCAGCAGCCAAAAAGGCCCGGGACAGAAAACCGCGAACACCGGGGAGCTGTTTTTT.

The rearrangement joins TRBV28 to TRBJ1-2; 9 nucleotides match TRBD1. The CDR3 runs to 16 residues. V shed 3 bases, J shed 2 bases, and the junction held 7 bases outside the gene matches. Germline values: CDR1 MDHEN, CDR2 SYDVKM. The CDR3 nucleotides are TGTGCCAGCAGTTTTGGGACAGGGAGATTAAACTATGGCTACACCTTC. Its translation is CASSFGTGRLNYGYTF.

The CDR3 loop reads CASKTAGGGRTDTQYF. The CDR3 coding sequence is TGCGCCAGCAAAACTGCGGGGGGCGGGCGAACAGATACGCAGTATTTT. The chain joins TRBV10-2 to TRBJ2-3; TRBD2 matches 8 bases. Germline CDR1 WSHSY, CDR2 SAAADI. The V segment lost 7 bases and the J segment 3 bases; nucleotides outside the gene matches: 12. CDR3 length equals 16 residues.

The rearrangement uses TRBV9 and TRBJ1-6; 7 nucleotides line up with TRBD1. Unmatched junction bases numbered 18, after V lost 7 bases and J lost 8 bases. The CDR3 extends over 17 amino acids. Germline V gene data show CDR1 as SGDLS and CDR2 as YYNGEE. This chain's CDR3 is CASGGTEVFEDDSPLHF. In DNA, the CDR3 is TGTGCCAGCGGAGGGACAGAAGTATTTGAAGATGATTCACCCCTCCACTTT.